This TCR beta chain was identified during a study of cytomegalovirus exposure and HLA in healthy donors. Study-wide context: HLA-typed donors were the source of 90 million or so unique TCRs, which an early data release held.

Notes on this clone: Antigen specificity is unknown.

PCR employed 60 Vbeta and 13 Jbeta primers. TCRdb's table, derived via immunoSEQ multiplex PCR, lists solely in-frame clones and lacks some. The data show more than 45,000 clones, roughly 81% seen once. Whole-study findings and limits: There were several of the most significant clusters that appeared linked to common viral pathogens in a later analysis. In an earlier analysis, about 87% or about 30%: the productive usage of most TCR beta V segments.

Sequenced material: PBMCs. The receptor's source is a woman in her thirties or forties in good health and CMV-seropositive.

The CDR3 spells CASSYFAADGEWPQHF. CDR3 nucleotide sequence: TGTGCCAGCAGTTACTTCGCCGCCGACGGAGAGTGGCCCCAGCATTTT. This chain joins TRBV6-6 and TRBJ1-5; D remains ambiguous. The V gene's germline CDR1 is MNHNY and CDR2 SVGAGI (reference sequence). The CDR3 covers 16 residues. Trimming took off 1 base at V and 9 bases at J, with 19 bases between the two ends.